This T cell receptor beta chain originates from a study of T cells in Graves' hyperthyroidism and ophthalmopathy. The CDR3 is made up of 12 amino acids. Trimming removed 2 bases at V and 5 bases at J, with 1 base between. Germline assignment: CDR1 MDHEN and CDR2 SYDVKM. Hyperthyroidism patients were newly diagnosed, had disease duration under 2 months, and were aged 18 to 65 years. Sample collection date corresponds to first hyperthyroidism diagnosis, prior to any ophthalmopathy symptoms. Study results and limitations: Through a model of 13 V-J features, ophthalmopathy was separated from stable hyperthyroidism. Prediction of ophthalmopathy progression came a median approximately 6.6 months pre-onset.

Using RNA transcripts as the source, TCR beta CDR3 regions were amplified. Initially, a first-round RT-PCR of the TCR CDR3 employed the HTBI primer set. TCRdb re-called the multiplex PCR reads through MiXCR, storing one row per CDR3 protein. This table holds 250,000 to 300,000 distinct CDR3 sequences, approximately 12% found once. Worth noting for this clonotype: Its target is not known.

The sample consisted of blood. The receptor's source is a woman aged 25 to 39 with Graves' hyperthyroidism that later progressed to Graves' ophthalmopathy. The rearrangement joins TRBV28 to TRBJ2-6; D is unclear. For the CDR3, the DNA is TGTGCCAGCAGTTTACGGGCCAACGTCCTGACTTTC. It codes for CASSLRANVLTF.